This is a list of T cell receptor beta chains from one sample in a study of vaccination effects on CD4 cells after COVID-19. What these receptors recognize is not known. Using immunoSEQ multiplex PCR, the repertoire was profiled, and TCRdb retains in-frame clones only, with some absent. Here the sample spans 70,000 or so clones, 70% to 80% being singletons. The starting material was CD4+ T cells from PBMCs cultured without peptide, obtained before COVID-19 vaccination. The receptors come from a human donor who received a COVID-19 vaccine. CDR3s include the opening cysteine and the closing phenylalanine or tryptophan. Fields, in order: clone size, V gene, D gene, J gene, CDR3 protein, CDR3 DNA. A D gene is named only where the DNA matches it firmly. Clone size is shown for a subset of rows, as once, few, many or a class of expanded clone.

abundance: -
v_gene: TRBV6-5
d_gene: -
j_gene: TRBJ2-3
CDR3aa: CANRDATDTQYF
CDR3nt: TGTGCCAACCGGGACGCCACAGATACGCAGTATTTT

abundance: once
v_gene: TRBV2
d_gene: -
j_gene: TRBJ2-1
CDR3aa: CASSSGATYNEQFF
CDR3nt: TGTGCCAGCAGCTCAGGGGCTACCTACAATGAGCAGTTCTTC

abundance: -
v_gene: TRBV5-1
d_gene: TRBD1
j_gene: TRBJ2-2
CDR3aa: CASSPGGPNTGELFF
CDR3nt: TGCGCCAGCAGCCCAGGGGGACCGAACACCGGGGAGCTGTTTTTT

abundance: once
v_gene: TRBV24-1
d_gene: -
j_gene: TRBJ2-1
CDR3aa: CATSLMGLGEQFF
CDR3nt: TGTGCCACCAGTTTAATGGGTCTGGGTGAGCAGTTCTTC

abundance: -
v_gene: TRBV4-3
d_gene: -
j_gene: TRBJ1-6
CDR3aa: CASSYSGLDNSPLHF
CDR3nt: TGCGCCAGCAGTTATTCGGGGCTCGATAATTCACCCCTCCACTTT

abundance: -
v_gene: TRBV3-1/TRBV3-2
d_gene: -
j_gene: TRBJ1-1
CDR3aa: CASSQERRPPNTEAFF
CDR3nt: TGTGCCAGCAGCCAAGAGCGTAGGCCGCCGAACACTGAAGCTTTCTTT

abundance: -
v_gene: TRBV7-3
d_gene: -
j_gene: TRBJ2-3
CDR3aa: CASSLQVESRGTDTQYF
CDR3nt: TGTGCCAGCAGCTTACAGGTAGAGAGCCGGGGCACAGATACGCAGTATTTT

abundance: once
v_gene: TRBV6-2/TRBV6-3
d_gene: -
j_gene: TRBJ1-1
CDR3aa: CASSYAAGVKDTEAFF
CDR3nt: TGTGCCAGCAGTTACGCGGCAGGGGTAAAGGACACTGAAGCTTTCTTT

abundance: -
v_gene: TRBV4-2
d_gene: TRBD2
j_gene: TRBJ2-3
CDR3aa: CATGGPTDTQYF
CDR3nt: TGTGCCACGGGGGGGCCCACAGATACGCAGTATTTT

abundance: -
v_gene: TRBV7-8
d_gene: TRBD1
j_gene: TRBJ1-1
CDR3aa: CASSYYRGNTEAFF
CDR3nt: TGTGCCAGCAGCTACTACAGGGGGAACACTGAAGCTTTCTTT

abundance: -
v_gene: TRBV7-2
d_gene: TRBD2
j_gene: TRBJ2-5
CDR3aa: CASSPGGSGGGTQYF
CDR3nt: TGTGCCAGCAGCCCGGGAGGGAGCGGGGGAGGGACCCAGTACTTC

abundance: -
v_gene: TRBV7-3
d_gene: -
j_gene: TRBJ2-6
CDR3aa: CASSKGGSSGANVLTF
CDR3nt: TGTGCCAGCAGCAAGGGGGGTAGCTCTGGGGCCAACGTCCTGACTTTC

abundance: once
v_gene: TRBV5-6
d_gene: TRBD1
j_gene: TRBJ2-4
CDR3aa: CASSLGGTGAIQYF
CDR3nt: TGTGCCAGCAGCTTGGGGGGGACAGGGGCCATTCAGTACTTC

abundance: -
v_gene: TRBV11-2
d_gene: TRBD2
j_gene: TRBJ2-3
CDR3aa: CASSFRGGGARADTQYF
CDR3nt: TGTGCCAGCAGCTTTAGGGGCGGGGGGGCAAGAGCAGATACGCAGTATTTT

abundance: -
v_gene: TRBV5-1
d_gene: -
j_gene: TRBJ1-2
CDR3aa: CASSLGTVNYGYTF
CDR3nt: TGCGCCAGCAGCTTGGGGACAGTCAACTATGGCTACACCTTC

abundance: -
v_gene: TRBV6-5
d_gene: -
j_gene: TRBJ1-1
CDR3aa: CASSYGTHADTEAFF
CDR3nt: TGTGCCAGCAGTTACGGGACCCACGCGGACACTGAAGCTTTCTTT

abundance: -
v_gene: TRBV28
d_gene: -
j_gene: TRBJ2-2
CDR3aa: CASSFIGGWDTGELFF
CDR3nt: TGTGCCAGCAGTTTTATCGGGGGTTGGGACACCGGGGAGCTGTTTTTT

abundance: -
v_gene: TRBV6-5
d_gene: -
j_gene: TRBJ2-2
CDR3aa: CASSRRWDTGELFF
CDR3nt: TGTGCCAGCAGCCGGCGTTGGGACACCGGGGAGCTGTTTTTT

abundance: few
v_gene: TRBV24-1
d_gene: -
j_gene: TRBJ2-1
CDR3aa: CATSTGISRNEQFF
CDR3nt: TGTGCCACCAGTACAGGGATATCCCGGAATGAGCAGTTCTTC

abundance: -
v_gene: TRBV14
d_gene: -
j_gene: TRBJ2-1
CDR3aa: CASSPRRGPQVEQFF
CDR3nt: TGTGCCAGCAGCCCGCGTCGGGGACCCCAGGTTGAGCAGTTCTTC

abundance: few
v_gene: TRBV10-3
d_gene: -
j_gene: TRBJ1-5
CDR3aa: CAISEGTYSNQPQHF
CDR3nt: TGTGCCATCAGTGAGGGGACATATAGCAATCAGCCCCAGCATTTT

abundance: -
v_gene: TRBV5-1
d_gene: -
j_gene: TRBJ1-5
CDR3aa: CASSQEGGQGGQPQHF
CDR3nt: TGCGCCAGCAGCCAGGAGGGCGGCCAGGGTGGCCAGCCCCAGCATTTT

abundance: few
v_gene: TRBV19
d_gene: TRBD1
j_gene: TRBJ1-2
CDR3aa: CASKPGQAIYGYTF
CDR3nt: TGTGCCAGTAAGCCAGGACAGGCTATCTATGGCTACACCTTC

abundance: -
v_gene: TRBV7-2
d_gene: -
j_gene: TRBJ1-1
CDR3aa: CASSLGTPPSEAFF
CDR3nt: TGTGCCAGCAGCTTAGGGACACCTCCGAGTGAAGCTTTCTTT

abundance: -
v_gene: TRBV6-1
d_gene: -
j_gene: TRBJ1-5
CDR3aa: CASSGQGGLWGQPQHF
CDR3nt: TGTGCCAGCAGTGGGCAGGGTGGTCTCTGGGGTCAGCCCCAGCATTTT

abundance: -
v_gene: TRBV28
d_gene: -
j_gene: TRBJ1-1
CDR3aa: CASSLSSRGRVNTEAFF
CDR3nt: TGTGCCAGCAGTTTATCATCCCGGGGGAGGGTGAACACTGAAGCTTTCTTT

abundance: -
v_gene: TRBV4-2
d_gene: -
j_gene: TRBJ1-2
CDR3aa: CASSPRRGDGYTF
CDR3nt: TGTGCCAGCAGCCCCCGAAGGGGGGATGGCTACACCTTC

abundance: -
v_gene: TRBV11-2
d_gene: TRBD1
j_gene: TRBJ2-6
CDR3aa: CASSPSPGQRAGGANVLTF
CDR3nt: TGTGCCAGCAGCCCATCTCCGGGACAGCGCGCGGGTGGGGCCAACGTCCTGACTTTC

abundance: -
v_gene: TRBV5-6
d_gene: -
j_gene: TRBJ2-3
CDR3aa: CASSRRTGTKTDTQYF
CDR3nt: TGTGCCAGCAGCCGCCGGACTGGAACGAAAACAGATACGCAGTATTTT

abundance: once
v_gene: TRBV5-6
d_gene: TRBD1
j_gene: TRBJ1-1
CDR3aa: CASSTGLGQGVYTEAFF
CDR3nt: TGTGCCAGCAGCACCGGCCTGGGACAGGGGGTCTACACTGAAGCTTTCTTT

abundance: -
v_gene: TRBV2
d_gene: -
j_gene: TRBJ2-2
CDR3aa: CASSTQGRTGELFF
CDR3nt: TGTGCCAGCAGTACCCAGGGAAGAACCGGGGAGCTGTTTTTT

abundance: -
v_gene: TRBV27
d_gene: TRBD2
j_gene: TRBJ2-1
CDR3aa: CASSAPGRNEQFF
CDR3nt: TGTGCCAGCAGCGCTCCCGGGAGGAATGAGCAGTTCTTC

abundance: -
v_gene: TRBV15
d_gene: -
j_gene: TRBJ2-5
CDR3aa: CATRDGARETQYF
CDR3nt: TGTGCCACCAGGGACGGGGCGCGGGAGACCCAGTACTTC

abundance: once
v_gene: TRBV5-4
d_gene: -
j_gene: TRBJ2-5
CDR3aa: CASSLGGLREETQYF
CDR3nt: TGTGCCAGCAGCTTGGGAGGGTTGCGGGAAGAGACCCAGTACTTC

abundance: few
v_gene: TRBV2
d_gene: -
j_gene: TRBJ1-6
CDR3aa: CASSEIGPLHF
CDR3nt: TGTGCCAGCAGTGAAATTGGTCCCCTCCACTTT

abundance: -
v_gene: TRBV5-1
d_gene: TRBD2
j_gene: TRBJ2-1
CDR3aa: CASSLPGLAGNNEQFF
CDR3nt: TGCGCCAGCAGCTTGCCAGGACTAGCGGGGAACAATGAGCAGTTCTTC

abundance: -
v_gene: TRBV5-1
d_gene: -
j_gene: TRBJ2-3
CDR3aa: CASSLQDADTQYF
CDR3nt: TGCGCCAGCAGCTTGCAGGACGCAGATACGCAGTATTTT

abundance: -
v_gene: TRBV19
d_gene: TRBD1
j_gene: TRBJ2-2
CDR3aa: CASSISGTANTGELFF
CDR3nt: TGTGCCAGTAGTATCTCTGGGACAGCGAACACCGGGGAGCTGTTTTTT

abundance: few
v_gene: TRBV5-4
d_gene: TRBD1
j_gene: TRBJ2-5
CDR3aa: CASSPGQYQETQYF
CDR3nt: TGTGCCAGCAGCCCGGGACAGTACCAAGAGACCCAGTACTTC

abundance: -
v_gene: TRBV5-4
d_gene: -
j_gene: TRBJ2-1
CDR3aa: CASSPQGRGQFF
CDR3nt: TGTGCCAGCAGCCCCCAGGGCAGGGGGCAGTTCTTC

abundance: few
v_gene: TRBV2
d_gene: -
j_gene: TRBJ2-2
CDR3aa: CASSVEAASNTGELFF
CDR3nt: TGTGCCAGCAGTGTAGAGGCAGCTTCGAACACCGGGGAGCTGTTTTTT

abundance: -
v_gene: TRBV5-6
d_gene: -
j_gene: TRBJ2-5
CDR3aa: CASRSAWETQYF
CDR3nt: TGTGCCAGCAGATCTGCATGGGAGACCCAGTACTTC

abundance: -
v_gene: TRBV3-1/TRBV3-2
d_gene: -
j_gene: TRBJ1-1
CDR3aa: CASSHGQTEAFF
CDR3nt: TGTGCCAGCAGCCACGGGCAAACTGAAGCTTTCTTT

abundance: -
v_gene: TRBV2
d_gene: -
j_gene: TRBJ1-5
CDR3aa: CASSGAASNQPQHF
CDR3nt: TGTGCCAGCAGCGGGGCGGCAAGCAATCAGCCCCAGCATTTT

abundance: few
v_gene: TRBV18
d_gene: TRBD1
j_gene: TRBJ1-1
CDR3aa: CASSRDRGDTEAFF
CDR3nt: TGTGCCAGCTCACGGGACAGGGGGGACACTGAAGCTTTCTTT

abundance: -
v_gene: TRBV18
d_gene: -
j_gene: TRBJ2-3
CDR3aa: CASSPPNTNTDTQYF
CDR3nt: TGTGCCAGCTCACCACCCAACACAAATACAGATACGCAGTATTTT

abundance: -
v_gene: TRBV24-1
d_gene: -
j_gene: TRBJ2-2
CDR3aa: CATSDLGSGSNTGELFF
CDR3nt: TGTGCCACCAGTGATTTAGGCTCAGGGTCAAACACCGGGGAGCTGTTTTTT

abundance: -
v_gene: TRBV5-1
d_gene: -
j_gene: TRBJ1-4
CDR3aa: CASTEGDTNEKLFF
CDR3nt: TGCGCCAGCACCGAGGGGGATACGAATGAAAAACTGTTTTTT

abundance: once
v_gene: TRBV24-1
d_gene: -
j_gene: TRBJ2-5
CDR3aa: CATSDPVAETQYF
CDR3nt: TGTGCCACCAGTGATCCCGTCGCGGAGACCCAGTACTTC

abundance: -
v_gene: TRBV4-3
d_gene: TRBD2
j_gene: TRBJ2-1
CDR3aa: CASSSSRGDQGNEQFF
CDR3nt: TGCGCCAGCAGCTCTTCCCGGGGGGACCAAGGTAATGAGCAGTTCTTC

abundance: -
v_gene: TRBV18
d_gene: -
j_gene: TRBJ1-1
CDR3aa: CASSPKTGMNTEAFF
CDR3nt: TGTGCCAGCTCACCTAAGACAGGTATGAACACTGAAGCTTTCTTT

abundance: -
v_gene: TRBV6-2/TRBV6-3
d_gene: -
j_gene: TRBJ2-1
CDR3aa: CASSYGTSAGAYNEQFF
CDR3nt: TGTGCCAGCAGTTACGGAACTAGTGCGGGGGCTTACAATGAGCAGTTCTTC

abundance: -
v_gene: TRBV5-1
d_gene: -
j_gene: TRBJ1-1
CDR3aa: CASSLTVASNTEAFF
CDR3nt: TGCGCCAGCAGCTTGACGGTAGCTTCGAACACTGAAGCTTTCTTT